The next 30 T cell receptor beta chains were all read from a single sample in a study of OX40 agonist ivuxolimab in advanced cancers. The assay was immunoSEQ multiplex PCR, and TCRdb's table has in-frame clones only and misses some. Among roughly 100,000 clones listed, less than 95% were seen once. This material consisted of CD4+ or CD8+ T cells sorted from blood, taken in a trial of the OX40 agonist ivuxolimab. Source of these receptors: an adult with an advanced solid tumor such as melanoma, head and neck, liver or kidney cancer.

The genes are TRBV19 and TRBJ2-3; D gene ambiguous. Trimming removed 0 bases from V and 6 bases from J, with 10 bases in between. The germline gives CDR1 LNHDA, CDR2 SQIVND (reference sequence). CDR3 length: 14 residues. The CDR3 spells CASSIDPQSDTQYF. The CDR3 DNA is TGTGCCAGTAGTATAGATCCCCAGTCTGATACGCAGTATTTT. Drawing the rest from reference TRBV19 and TRBJ2-3, the complete variable domain is DGGITQSPKYLFRKEGQNVTLSCEQNLNHDAMYWYRQDPGQGLRLIYYSQIVNDFQKGDIAEGYSVSREKKESFPLTVTSAQKNPTAFYLCASSIDPQSDTQYFGPGTRLTVL.

The rearrangement uses TRBV5-1 and TRBJ2-3, with 9 bases fitting TRBD2. Germline loops: CDR1 SGHRS, CDR2 YFSETQ. J gave up 5 bases and V 4 bases, and 8 bases lay outside the gene matches. The CDR3 runs 15 residues. The CDR3 bases are TGCGCCAGCAGCAGTAATAGCGGGAGTGGAGATACGCAGTATTTT. It specifies CASSSNSGSGDTQYF.

This sequence joins TRBV7-2 and TRBJ1-5; D unclear. Germline values: CDR1 SGHTA, CDR2 FQGNSA. This CDR3 has 13 amino acids. Trimming took 1 base from V and 5 from J, leaving 6 bases between them. CDR3 sequence: CASSLEGYQPQHF. The CDR3 DNA reads as TGTGCCAGCAGCTTAGAAGGGTATCAGCCCCAGCATTTT.

This chain connects TRBV30 to TRBJ2-1, with 8 positions matching TRBD2. The ends lost 0 bases at V and 4 bases at J; junction bases unmatched: 5. The CDR3 has 15 residues. Germline V gene data show CDR1 as GTSNPN and CDR2 as SVGIG (reference sequence). The chain's CDR3 is CAWSVGTSTYNEQFF. The CDR3 nucleotides are TGTGCCTGGAGTGTAGGGACTAGTACTTACAATGAGCAGTTCTTC. The full variable domain, rest sourced from reference TRBV30 and TRBJ2-1, is SQTIHQWPATLVQPVGSPLSLECTVEGTSNPNLYWYRQAAGRGLQLLFYSVGIGQISSEVPQNLSASRPQDRQFILSSKKLLLSDSGFYLCAWSVGTSTYNEQFFGPGTRLTVL.

The rearrangement uses TRBV29-1 and TRBJ2-5; 7 bases line up with TRBD1. The CDR3 extends over 14 amino acids. V shed 6 bases, J shed 5 bases, and the junction held 12 bases outside the gene matches. Germline-derived CDR1 and CDR2 are SQVTM and ANQGSEA. As DNA, the CDR3 is TGCAGCGTGGAACGACAGGGTCATGTGGAGACCCAGTACTTC. This gives the protein CSVERQGHVETQYF.

The chain employs TRBV2 and TRBJ2-1, with TRBD2 matching over 14 bases. This CDR3 is 17 amino acids long. After removal of 8 bases from V and 0 bases from J, the junction contained 6 bases not matched to a gene. Germline V gene sequence: CDR1 SNHLY, CDR2 FYNNEI. The CDR3 spells CASGGTSGRSSYNEQFF. The CDR3 DNA reads as TGTGCCAGCGGCGGGACTAGCGGGAGAAGCTCCTACAATGAGCAGTTCTTC.

The chain joins TRBV13 to TRBJ2-3; D is perhaps TRBD1 (5 bases). V was shortened by 5 bases and J by 3 bases, with 6 bases between the two germline ends. CDR3 size: 12 residues. Per the germline V gene, CDR1 is PRHDT and CDR2 is FYEKMQ (reference sequence). In nucleotides, the CDR3 is TGTGCCAGCAGCCCAGGGACAGATACGCAGTATTTT. Encoded protein: CASSPGTDTQYF. The whole variable domain, remainder taken from reference TRBV13 and TRBJ2-3, is AAGVIQSPRHLIKEKRETATLKCYPIPRHDTVYWYQQGPGQDPQFLISFYEKMQSDKGSIPDRFSAQQFSDYHSELNMSSLELGDSALYFCASSPGTDTQYFGPGTRLTVL.

This clone was observed once. The chain links TRBV30 to TRBJ1-6, with TRBD1 as a possible D gene (5 bases). The length of the CDR3 is 12 residues. Between the trimmed V and J ends, which lost 5 bases and 7 bases, there was a span of 9 bases. Germline V lookup: CDR1 GTSNPN, CDR2 SVGIG (reference sequence). CDR3 sequence (DNA): TGTGCCTGGGGCAGGGAAAATTCACCCCTCCACTTT. It codes for CAWGRENSPLHF.

This chain connects TRBV19 to TRBJ2-3; 10 bases fit TRBD2. This CDR3 comprises 15 residues. V gave up 5 bases and J gave up 2 bases; unmatched junction bases: 4. Per the germline V gene, CDR1 is LNHDA and CDR2 is SQIVND (reference sequence). The CDR3 DNA is TGTGCCAGTAGTCTTGGACTAGCGGACACAGATACGCAGTATTTT. Translated, it gives CASSLGLADTDTQYF.

As DNA, the CDR3 is TGTGCCATCAGTGACCCAGGACTAGCGGGAGGTCCCTACGAGCAGTACTTC. It codes for CAISDPGLAGGPYEQYF. The chain uses TRBV10-3 and TRBJ2-7, with 14 positions matching TRBD2. The CDR3 totals 17 residues. Trimming at V came to 3 bases and at J to 2 bases, leaving 6 bases not matched to a gene. CDR1 ENHRY and CDR2 SYGVKD come from the germline V gene.

The chain employs TRBV4-3 and TRBJ2-1, with 7 bases that match TRBD1. V shed 5 bases, J shed 10 bases, and the junction held 11 bases outside the gene matches. This CDR3 has 14 amino acids. The V gene's germline CDR1 is LGHNA and CDR2 YSLEER. Here the CDR3 reads CASSLDRAATEQFF. In DNA form, the CDR3 reads TGCGCCAGCAGCTTAGACAGGGCCGCAACCGAGCAGTTCTTC.

Written as DNA, the CDR3 is TGTGCCAGCAGCTTATACAGGGGGCGTGATGAGCAGTTCTTC. Translating it yields CASSLYRGRDEQFF. This chain connects TRBV7-2 to TRBJ2-1; 9 bases are a match to TRBD1. V shed 2 bases, J shed 8 bases, and the junction held 4 bases outside the gene matches. The germline gives CDR1 SGHTA, CDR2 FQGNSA. The length of the CDR3 is 14 residues.

The chain is built from TRBV7-2 and TRBJ2-7, with TRBD2 matching over 7 bases. V was clipped by 5 bases and J by 4 bases; unmatched bases: 11. The CDR3 totals 15 residues. Looked up from germline, CDR1 is SGHTA and CDR2 is FQGNSA. This CDR3 is CASSPSGGGPYEQYF. The CDR3 DNA sequence: TGTGCCAGCAGCCCCAGTGGGGGGGGACCGTACGAGCAGTACTTC.

The chain employs TRBV29-1 and TRBJ1-1; the match to TRBD1 covers 11 bases. CDR1 is SQVTM and CDR2 is ANQGSEA in the germline V gene. The ends lost 4 bases at V and 4 bases at J; junction bases unmatched: 5. The CDR3 length is 14 residues. The CDR3, as DNA: TGCAGCGTTGTCGCCGGGACAGGGGGCACTGAAGCTTTCTTT. It is translated as CSVVAGTGGTEAFF.

The chain couples TRBV11-2 to TRBJ2-3, with TRBD2 matching 7 bases. Trimming at V came to 0 bases and at J to 2 bases, leaving 5 bases not matched to a gene. Germline lookup yields CDR1 SGHAT and CDR2 FQNNGV. This CDR3 is built from 16 residues. The DNA for the CDR3 is TGTGCCAGCAGCTTAGAGGGGGGGGAGGACACAGATACGCAGTATTTT. Amino acids: CASSLEGGEDTDTQYF.

The V gene is TRBV28, the J gene TRBJ1-2; a possible D gene is TRBD1 (6 bases). CDR1 and CDR2 (germline): MDHEN, SYDVKM. The V and J ends lost 6 bases and 8 bases respectively, with 13 bases between them. The CDR3 consists of 12 residues. The CDR3 loop reads CASRREQGGYTF. CDR3 DNA: TGTGCCAGCAGGAGGGAACAGGGAGGCTACACCTTC.

V is TRBV5-1 and J is TRBJ2-2; no reliable D call. This CDR3 has 16 residues. V lost 0 bases and J lost 4, with 13 bases in between. Germline V gene sequence: CDR1 SGHRS, CDR2 YFSETQ. The CDR3 DNA reads as TGCGCCAGCAGCTTGGTCCCTCGGCCCAGCACCGGGGAGCTGTTTTTT. Encoded protein: CASSLVPRPSTGELFF.

The chain links TRBV2 to TRBJ1-2; 8 nucleotides match TRBD1. The junction had 19 bases not matched to a gene; V was cut back by 5 bases and J by 8 bases. From germline, CDR1 is SNHLY and CDR2 FYNNEI. This CDR3 has 17 residues. The CDR3 loop is CASSTNRLTGAALGYTF. For the CDR3, the DNA is TGTGCCAGCAGTACCAACAGACTGACAGGGGCCGCCCTCGGCTACACCTTC.

The CDR3 loop reads CASRGTSGSTDTQYF. The DNA of the CDR3 is TGTGCCAGTAGGGGGACTAGCGGAAGCACAGATACGCAGTATTTT. The rearrangement joins TRBV19 to TRBJ2-3, with 11 bases matching TRBD2. This CDR3 comprises 15 residues. Germline assignment: CDR1 LNHDA and CDR2 SQIVND (reference sequence). With V trimmed by 6 bases and J by 0 bases, 2 bases remained unmatched.

The chain employs TRBV27 and TRBJ2-7; D is perhaps TRBD2 (6 bases). The germline V and J ends were trimmed by 4 bases and 0 bases, with 16 bases remaining between them. The CDR3 spans 16 residues. Germline V lookup: CDR1 MNHEY, CDR2 SMNVEV (reference sequence). CDR3 amino acids: CASSSFPGTGSYEQYF. CDR3 sequence (DNA): TGTGCCAGCAGTTCGTTCCCCGGGACTGGCTCCTACGAGCAGTACTTC.

This chain connects TRBV14 to TRBJ2-5; D is tentatively TRBD1 or TRBD2 (5 bases each). Germline loops: CDR1 SGHDN, CDR2 FVKESK. The CDR3 loop spans 15 amino acids. V dropped 0 bases and J dropped 2 bases, with 10 bases sitting between them. CDR3: CASSQDMGRQETQYF. The CDR3 nucleotides read TGTGCCAGCAGCCAAGATATGGGACGGCAAGAGACCCAGTACTTC.

V gene TRBV21-1 combines with J gene TRBJ2-7. TRBV21-1 represents a pseudogene. This CDR3 comprises 14 residues. This CDR3 reads CASSKFIGSYEQYF. CDR3 in DNA: TGTGCCAGCAGCAAATTCATAGGCTCCTACGAGCAGTACTTC.

V gene TRBV18 combines with J gene TRBJ1-1; D is possibly TRBD1 (5 bases). The V end lost 6 bases, the J end lost 6 bases, and 11 bases lay between the germline ends. There are 12 residues in the CDR3. Germline values: CDR1 KGHSH, CDR2 LQKENI. CDR3 in amino acids: CASSPGRPEAFF. The DNA for the CDR3 is TGTGCCAGCTCGCCGGGACGGCCTGAAGCTTTCTTT. The full variable domain, with the rest looked up from reference TRBV18 and TRBJ1-1, is NAGVMQNPRHLVRRRGQEARLRCSPMKGHSHVYWYRQLPEEGLKFMVYLQKENIIDESGMPKERFSAEFPKEGPSILRIQQVVRGDSAAYFCASSPGRPEAFFGQGTRLTVV.

V gene TRBV11-2 combines with J gene TRBJ2-5; TRBD1 matches at 9 bases. The V segment lost 4 bases and the J segment 4 bases; nucleotides outside the gene matches: 10. Per germline, CDR1 SGHAT and CDR2 FQNNGV. The CDR3 is 16 amino acids. CDR3 sequence reads: CASSSSRTGDRETQYF. The CDR3 coding sequence is TGTGCCAGCAGCTCCTCCCGGACAGGGGACCGAGAGACCCAGTACTTC.

The gene calls are TRBV6-6 and TRBJ2-1; D is ambiguous. Germline CDR1 is MNHNY and CDR2 is SVGAGI (reference sequence). The CDR3 spans 12 residues. With 5 bases removed from V and 8 bases from J, the gap between germline ends came to 10 bases. CDR3 DNA sequence: TGTGCCAGCAGTGACTTTGGCCATGAGCAGTTCTTC. Translating gives CASSDFGHEQFF.

The genes are TRBV7-8 and TRBJ1-1, with D unclear. The V end lost 1 base, the J end lost 0 bases, and 9 bases lay between the germline ends. Germline V gene lookup returns CDR1 SGHVS and CDR2 FQNEAQ. This CDR3 comprises 15 residues. CDR3 protein: CASSLGRLMNTEAFF. The CDR3 DNA follows: TGTGCCAGCAGCTTAGGTCGGCTGATGAACACTGAAGCTTTCTTT.

The chain links TRBV29-1 to TRBJ2-4, with TRBD2 matching 7 bases. V shed 2 bases, J shed 5 bases, and the junction held 0 bases outside the gene matches. Germline V gives CDR1 SQVTM, CDR2 ANQGSEA. This CDR3 comprises 12 residues. CDR3 in amino acids: CSVERGENIQYF. The CDR3 region has the DNA TGCAGCGTTGAACGGGGGGAAAACATTCAGTACTTC.

This chain connects TRBV2 to TRBJ2-1; 7 bases map to TRBD2. J was trimmed by 9 bases and V by 8 bases; bases with no gene match: 19. The germline V gene has CDR1 SNHLY and CDR2 FYNNEI. The CDR3 has 16 residues. The CDR3 sequence is CASDPPFGGRAIEQFF. As DNA, the CDR3 is TGTGCCAGCGATCCTCCCTTTGGCGGGAGAGCGATTGAGCAGTTCTTC.

This clone was found once. V usage is TRBV5-4 and J usage is TRBJ2-1; a possible D gene is TRBD2 (6 bases). The V end lost 6 bases, the J end lost 8 bases, and 21 bases lay between the germline ends. Germline CDR1 SGHNT, CDR2 YYREEE (reference sequence). The CDR3 extends over 15 amino acids. The CDR3 loop reads CASTLPGGLVDEQFF. Here the CDR3 DNA reads TGTGCCAGCACCCTTCCCGGGGGATTGGTCGATGAGCAGTTCTTC. The full variable domain, its missing parts supplied by reference TRBV5-4 and TRBJ2-1, is ETGVTQSPTHLIKTRGQQVTLRCSSQSGHNTVSWYQQALGQGPQFIFQYYREEENGRGNFPPRFSGLQFPNYSSELNVNALELDDSALYLCASTLPGGLVDEQFFGPGTRLTVL.

V and J are TRBV7-3 and TRBJ2-7, with 10 bases that match TRBD1. The V segment lost 6 bases and the J segment 1 base; nucleotides outside the gene matches: 3. The CDR3 sequence is 14 residues long. Germline V gives CDR1 SGHTA, CDR2 FQGTGA. CDR3 in DNA: TGTGCCAGCAGTCGGGACAGGGGTTCCTACGAGCAGTACTTC. Protein sequence: CASSRDRGSYEQYF.